The 22 T cell receptor beta chains listed next were all sequenced from one sample in a study of blood T cell repertoires in COVID-19. Repertoires were generated with immunoSEQ multiplex PCR, while TCRdb's copy carries only in-frame clones and drops some. The table lists 100,000 to 150,000 clones, approximately 80% of them singletons, with roughly 7.9% in the top ten. Material: peripheral blood. These receptors were taken from a human donor in a cohort sampled during active COVID-19.

On this clone: The sample contains more than one DNA sequence encoding this CDR3. The chain couples TRBV27 to TRBJ2-7; 7 nucleotides line up with TRBD1. Germline CDR1 MNHEY, CDR2 SMNVEV (reference sequence). There are 13 residues in the CDR3. V shed 3 bases, J shed 6 bases, and the junction held 5 bases outside the gene matches. The CDR3 spells CASSLAGGSEQYF. CDR3 bases: TGTGCCAGCAGTTTGGCAGGGGGAAGCGAGCAGTACTTC.

The J gene is TRBJ2-7, the V gene TRBV5-1; 9 bases are a match to TRBD2. The CDR3 has 14 amino acids. The germline gives CDR1 SGHRS, CDR2 YFSETQ. The ends lost 4 bases at V and 5 bases at J; junction bases unmatched: 7. The CDR3 bases are TGCGCCAGCAGCGCGGGACTAGCAGGCCACGAGCAGTACTTC. It translates to CASSAGLAGHEQYF.

The gene calls are TRBV19 and TRBJ1-5; D is perhaps TRBD1 (5 bases). Looked up from germline, CDR1 is LNHDA and CDR2 is SQIVND (reference sequence). Trimming took 3 bases from V and 5 from J, leaving 8 bases between them. The CDR3 consists of 13 residues. CDR3 in amino acids: CASSIDSDQPQHF. In nucleotides, the CDR3 is TGTGCCAGTAGTATTGACAGTGATCAGCCCCAGCATTTT. The whole variable domain, filled in from reference TRBV19 and TRBJ1-5, reads DGGITQSPKYLFRKEGQNVTLSCEQNLNHDAMYWYRQDPGQGLRLIYYSQIVNDFQKGDIAEGYSVSREKKESFPLTVTSAQKNPTAFYLCASSIDSDQPQHFGDGTRLSIL.

V gene TRBV4-2 combines with J gene TRBJ2-3, with 13 bases fitting TRBD2. This CDR3 region has 18 residues. The V gene's germline CDR1 is LGHNA and CDR2 YNFKEQ. Trimming cost V 0 bases and J 6 bases; bases outside gene matches: 9. The CDR3 is CASSQDLATSGGRDTQYF. CDR3 DNA sequence: TGTGCCAGCAGCCAAGATCTTGCGACTAGCGGGGGGAGGGATACGCAGTATTTT.

V gene TRBV5-6 combines with J gene TRBJ2-7; TRBD2 matches 10 bases. Germline loops: CDR1 SGHDT, CDR2 YYEEEE. CDR3 length: 14 residues. V shed 4 bases and J 3 bases; nucleotides not matched to a gene: 4. The DNA of the CDR3 is TGTGCCAGCAGCAAGGGACTAGCGTTCTACGAGCAGTACTTC. This sequence encodes CASSKGLAFYEQYF.

This clone was observed once. V gene TRBV5-1 combines with J gene TRBJ2-5; 7 bases fit TRBD2. This CDR3 is 15 amino acids long. Germline trimming cut 4 bases from V and 5 bases from J; bases unmatched to any gene: 11. Per germline, CDR1 SGHRS and CDR2 YFSETQ. In nucleotides, the CDR3 is TGCGCCAGCAGCGATCTGCCGGGGGGAGGGGAGACCCAGTACTTC. It specifies CASSDLPGGGETQYF.

This sequence joins TRBV9 and TRBJ2-7, with D possibly being TRBD1 (6 bases). This CDR3 is built from 15 residues. Germline V lookup: CDR1 SGDLS, CDR2 YYNGEE. Between the trimmed V and J ends, which lost 0 bases and 3 bases, there was a span of 13 bases. The CDR3 spells CASSVDGGRSYEQYF. The DNA of the CDR3 is TGTGCCAGCAGCGTAGATGGGGGCAGGAGCTACGAGCAGTACTTC.

The sample holds a few counts of this clone. The J gene is TRBJ2-7, the V gene TRBV2; D remains unclear. There are 8 residues in the CDR3. V lost 8 bases and J lost 6, with 2 bases in between. The germline V gene encodes CDR1 SNHLY and CDR2 FYNNEI. The CDR3 here is CASREQYF. The CDR3 DNA is TGTGCCAGCCGCGAGCAGTACTTC.

The chain has TRBV7-9 and TRBJ1-3; tentatively, D is TRBD1 (5 bases). V was shortened by 5 bases and J by 3 bases, with 17 bases between the two germline ends. Germline V gives CDR1 SEHNR, CDR2 FQNEAQ (reference sequence). The CDR3 consists of 16 residues. CDR3 amino acids: CASSTPGGVSGNTIYF. CDR3 nucleotide sequence: TGTGCCAGCAGCACTCCCGGGGGGGTCAGTGGAAACACCATATATTTT.

The chain joins TRBV19 to TRBJ1-1; a possible D gene is TRBD1 (5 bases). Germline loops: CDR1 LNHDA, CDR2 SQIVND (reference sequence). V was shortened by 7 bases and J by 3 bases, with 12 bases between the two germline ends. There are 13 residues in the CDR3. CDR3 nucleotides: TGTGCCAGTAAATGGGGGGGGGACACTGAAGCTTTCTTT. This sequence encodes CASKWGGDTEAFF. The variable domain in full, completed from reference TRBV19 and TRBJ1-1, reads DGGITQSPKYLFRKEGQNVTLSCEQNLNHDAMYWYRQDPGQGLRLIYYSQIVNDFQKGDIAEGYSVSREKKESFPLTVTSAQKNPTAFYLCASKWGGDTEAFFGQGTRLTVV.

The chain employs TRBV15 and TRBJ2-3, with 14 bases lining up with TRBD2. The germline V gene encodes CDR1 LNHNV and CDR2 YYDKDF (reference sequence). The CDR3 is 18 residues long. The V and J ends lost 5 bases and 1 base, in that order; junction bases with no gene match: 8. CDR3 sequence (DNA): TGTGCCACCAGCGCCGGGACTAGCGGGAGAGGAGGCACAGATACGCAGTATTTT. Encoded protein: CATSAGTSGRGGTDTQYF.

The chain joins TRBV9 to TRBJ1-1; D is unresolved. CDR3 size: 15 residues. The germline V gene encodes CDR1 SGDLS and CDR2 YYNGEE. V lost 6 bases and J lost 1, with 16 bases in between. CDR3 residues: CASKAIAPQNTEAFF. The CDR3 DNA reads as TGTGCCAGCAAAGCCATAGCTCCCCAGAACACTGAAGCTTTCTTT. The full variable domain, its missing parts supplied by reference TRBV9 and TRBJ1-1, is DSGVTQTPKHLITATGQRVTLRCSPRSGDLSVYWYQQSLDQGLQFLIQYYNGEERAKGNILERFSAQQFPDLHSELNLSSLELGDSALYFCASKAIAPQNTEAFFGQGTRLTVV.

The V and J genes are TRBV5-5 and TRBJ2-7; TRBD1 might be the D (6 bases). V shed 0 bases and J shed 4 bases, with 11 bases lying between them. The length of the CDR3 is 14 residues. Per the germline V gene, CDR1 is SGHKS and CDR2 is YYEKEE (reference sequence). The CDR3 reads CASSLAGTYYEQYF. The CDR3 bases are TGTGCCAGCAGCTTGGCCGGGACATATTACGAGCAGTACTTC.

V and J are TRBV7-9 and TRBJ1-2; 7 nucleotides agree with TRBD1. V lost 1 base to trimming and J lost 1 base; unmatched junction nucleotides: 3. The CDR3 covers 15 residues. Germline CDR1 and CDR2: SEHNR and FQNEAQ (reference sequence). Here the CDR3 reads CASSLETGVNYGYTF. The CDR3 DNA sequence: TGTGCCAGCAGCTTAGAAACAGGGGTTAACTATGGCTACACCTTC.

The chain is built from TRBV7-8 and TRBJ2-7; 9 nucleotides align to TRBD1. The length of the CDR3 is 16 residues. Trimming at V came to 1 base and at J to 0 bases, leaving 4 bases not matched to a gene. From germline, CDR1 is SGHVS and CDR2 FQNEAQ. The CDR3 DNA reads TGTGCCAGCAGCTTAGGGGGGACAGGGAGCTCCTACGAGCAGTACTTC. Protein sequence: CASSLGGTGSSYEQYF.

The chain is built from TRBV7-8 and TRBJ2-1; 10 bases align to TRBD2. Per germline, CDR1 SGHVS and CDR2 FQNEAQ. The CDR3 is made up of 16 amino acids. The V gene end was trimmed by 5 bases and the J gene end by 6 bases; junction bases not matched to a gene: 10. The chain's CDR3 is CASSPKRGGKSNEQFF. The CDR3 DNA reads TGTGCCAGCAGCCCGAAGCGGGGGGGCAAATCCAATGAGCAGTTCTTC.

The chain employs TRBV10-1 and TRBJ2-5; a possible D gene is TRBD1 (6 bases). The germline gives CDR1 WNHNN, CDR2 SYGVQD (reference sequence). The CDR3 loop spans 13 amino acids. The V gene lost 5 bases and the J gene lost 5 bases, with 12 bases spanning the gap. The DNA for the CDR3 is TGCGCCAGCAGTCAGGGGAGAGGGGAGACCCAGTACTTC. It yields the protein CASSQGRGETQYF.

The rearrangement links TRBV14 to TRBJ2-7; 10 bases are a match to TRBD1. There are 14 residues in the CDR3. The V gene's germline CDR1 is SGHDN and CDR2 FVKESK. Losses at the gene ends were 1 base for V and 3 bases for J; bases not matched to a gene: 0. CDR3 sequence: CASSQGTGGYEQYF. CDR3 coding DNA: TGTGCCAGCAGCCAAGGGACAGGGGGCTACGAGCAGTACTTC. Using reference TRBV14 and TRBJ2-7 for the parts outside the CDR3, the full variable domain is EAGVTQFPSHSVIEKGQTVTLRCDPISGHDNLYWYRRVMGKEIKFLLHFVKESKQDESGMPNNRFLAERTGGTYSTLKVQPAELEDSGVYFCASSQGTGGYEQYFGPGTRLTVT.

The chain links TRBV6-2 or TRBV6-3 to TRBJ2-7, with a weak D call TRBD1 (6 bases). V dropped 4 bases and J dropped 5 bases, with 18 bases sitting between them. Germline V gene lookup returns CDR1 MNHEY and CDR2 SVGEGT. This CDR3 region has 15 residues. The CDR3 sequence is CASSFRGFGGHEQYF. DNA for the CDR3: TGTGCCAGCAGTTTCAGGGGCTTTGGCGGCCACGAGCAGTACTTC.

This sequence joins TRBV28 and TRBJ1-2, with unresolved D. The CDR3 sequence is 16 residues long. The germline V gene has CDR1 MDHEN and CDR2 SYDVKM. Trimming removed 1 base from V and 4 bases from J, with 16 bases in between. This chain's CDR3 is CASSLFAGGRFYGYTF. The CDR3 DNA follows: TGTGCCAGCAGTTTATTCGCCGGAGGGAGGTTCTATGGCTACACCTTC.

The V and J genes are TRBV7-6 and TRBJ2-1; 7 bases are shared with TRBD1. Germline V CDR1 and CDR2: SGHVS, FNYEAQ. The CDR3 is made up of 14 amino acids. V lost 1 base and J lost 5; bases outside the gene matches: 2. As DNA, the CDR3 is TGTGCCAGCAGCTTAGGGGACAGAAACAATGAGCAGTTCTTC. It translates to CASSLGDRNNEQFF.

V and J are TRBV2 and TRBJ1-1, with TRBD1 identical over 8 bases. V lost 6 bases, J lost 3 bases, and 3 bases stayed unmatched. Germline-derived CDR1 and CDR2 are SNHLY and FYNNEI. The CDR3 runs 13 residues. In nucleotides, the CDR3 is TGTGCCAGCAGCCGGGGACAGGACACTGAAGCTTTCTTT. Translation: CASSRGQDTEAFF.